A single sample is the source of the 3 T cell receptor beta chains below, sequenced in a study of blood T cell repertoires in COVID-19. Sequencing used immunoSEQ multiplex PCR; TCRdb keeps in-frame clones, though not all of them. The sample consists of nearly 300,000 clones, approximately 89% of them appearing once. The specimen sequenced was PBMCs or T cells enriched from blood (not recorded which). The source is a woman aged 50 to 60 who had been exposed to COVID-19.

The V and J genes are TRBV5-1 and TRBJ1-3, with a weak D call TRBD1 (5 bases). V lost 0 bases and J lost 0, with 10 bases in between. The CDR3 loop spans 16 amino acids. Germline V gene sequence: CDR1 SGHRS, CDR2 YFSETQ. The DNA of the CDR3 is TGCGCCAGCAGCTTGGCAGGGCCCCGCTCTGGAAACACCATATATTTT. This codes for CASSLAGPRSGNTIYF.

The chain is built from TRBV3-1 (or the pseudogene TRBV3-2) and TRBJ1-3; the D gene is possibly TRBD1 (6 bases). Deletions cut 4 bases from V and 0 bases from J, with 10 bases between. The CDR3 extends over 15 amino acids. Germline V lookup: CDR1 LGHDT, CDR2 YNNKEL (reference sequence). CDR3 coding DNA: TGTGCCAGCAGCCCAACAGGGTTCTCTGGAAACACCATATATTTT. It specifies CASSPTGFSGNTIYF.

This chain joins TRBV5-6 and TRBJ1-2; no clear D gene. Germline CDR1 and CDR2: SGHDT and YYEEEE. The V and J ends lost 2 bases and 5 bases respectively, with 16 bases between them. The CDR3 sequence is 15 residues long. CDR3 region: CASSLGPIETYGYTF. The DNA for the CDR3 is TGTGCCAGCAGCTTAGGCCCGATAGAGACTTATGGCTACACCTTC.